A selection of T cell receptor beta chains follows, all from one sample in a study of regulatory T cells in long-lasting Graves disease. TCRdb passed the multiplex PCR reads through MiXCR, listing each CDR3 protein once. The sample carries 450,000 or so distinct CDR3 sequences, less than 25% recorded once. The sequenced sample was peripheral blood mononuclear cells (PBMCs), obtained when the disease was refractory, from a patient treated with antithyroid drugs. These receptors all come from a female donor with Graves disease. Both conserved end residues are part of each CDR3. The order of the fields is D gene, J gene, V gene, clone size, CDR3 length, CDR3 protein. A D gene is named only where the DNA matches it firmly. The size field is filled for only some rows; it gives once, few, many or a size class.

D: TRBD2; J: TRBJ2-3; V: TRBV20-1; size: .; length: 17; CDR3: CSARGRDRDYLTDTQYF
D: .; J: TRBJ2-7; V: TRBV7-2; size: few; length: 15; CDR3: CASSEKRQVGYEQYF
D: .; J: TRBJ2-7; V: TRBV5-1; size: .; length: 14; CDR3: CASSFRRGPHEQYF
D: .; J: TRBJ1-1; V: TRBV6-1; size: many; length: 13; CDR3: CASSEIVVPEAFF
D: TRBD1; J: TRBJ1-2; V: TRBV20-1; size: few; length: 16; CDR3: CSARDGAGGLKYGYTF
D: .; J: TRBJ1-6; V: TRBV27; size: many; length: 15; CDR3: CASREESSYNSPLHF
D: TRBD1; J: TRBJ2-7; V: TRBV7-7; size: .; length: 15; CDR3: CASSLGTGSAYEQYF
D: TRBD2; J: TRBJ2-7; V: TRBV30; size: few; length: 13; CDR3: CAWSPWGGIEQYF
D: .; J: TRBJ1-1; V: TRBV4-1; size: few; length: 15; CDR3: CASSQPQGRITEAFF
D: .; J: TRBJ1-2; V: TRBV4-1; size: .; length: 17; CDR3: CASSQVPEEGGAYGYTF
D: .; J: TRBJ1-1; V: TRBV30; size: many; length: 11; CDR3: CACFRGREAFF
D: TRBD1; J: TRBJ1-1; V: TRBV29-1; size: many; length: 14; CDR3: CSVWTGGWDTEAFF
D: TRBD1; J: TRBJ2-7; V: TRBV19; size: few; length: 12; CDR3: CATRQGAHEQYF
D: TRBD1; J: TRBJ1-5; V: TRBV28; size: many; length: 14; CDR3: CATQTGGSNQPQHF
D: .; J: TRBJ2-6; V: TRBV7-2; size: .; length: 16; CDR3: CASSLSSGTWANVLTF
D: .; J: TRBJ2-7; V: TRBV20-1; size: .; length: 12; CDR3: CSPPGRSVEQYF
D: .; J: TRBJ2-7; V: TRBV6-5; size: few; length: 15; CDR3: CASSYPAGSSYEQYF
D: .; J: TRBJ1-1; V: TRBV27; size: many; length: 15; CDR3: CASSPSYRENTEAFF
D: .; J: TRBJ1-1; V: TRBV29-1; size: many; length: 12; CDR3: CSVGRVSTEAFF
D: .; J: TRBJ1-2; V: TRBV6-1; size: few; length: 14; CDR3: CAGRPGHFNYGYTF
D: .; J: TRBJ1-2; V: TRBV7-9; size: .; length: 13; CDR3: CASSSPGNYGYTF
D: .; J: TRBJ1-6; V: TRBV5-4; size: .; length: 12; CDR3: CASSRLGSPLHF
D: TRBD2; J: TRBJ2-2; V: TRBV14; size: .; length: 20; CDR3: CASSQNRQAGLAGVPGELFF
D: .; J: TRBJ2-5; V: TRBV11-1; size: many; length: 13; CDR3: CASSLVVWETQYF
D: TRBD2; J: TRBJ2-2; V: TRBV6-1; size: .; length: 20; CDR3: CASSRTPGLAGGPYTGELFF
D: .; J: TRBJ2-1; V: TRBV28; size: .; length: 15; CDR3: CASSLRSSLTGAQFF
D: .; J: TRBJ2-7; V: TRBV12-3/TRBV12-4; size: many; length: 11; CDR3: CASSVSYEQYF
D: .; J: TRBJ1-2; V: TRBV19; size: .; length: 14; CDR3: CASSPSQTSYGYTF
D: .; J: TRBJ1-4; V: TRBV5-6; size: .; length: 15; CDR3: CASSLVGNPNEKLFF
D: .; J: TRBJ2-2; V: TRBV11-2; size: many; length: 17; CDR3: CASTPLESIANTGELFF
D: TRBD1; J: TRBJ1-2; V: TRBV5-1; size: many; length: 15; CDR3: CASTTVPEGAHGYTF
D: .; J: TRBJ2-7; V: TRBV19; size: few; length: 14; CDR3: CASTREKASREQYF
D: TRBD2; J: TRBJ2-5; V: TRBV29-1; size: many; length: 15; CDR3: CSVGGLAGLSETQYF
D: TRBD1; J: TRBJ2-5; V: TRBV5-1; size: .; length: 17; CDR3: CASSYKGQGLSQETQYF
D: .; J: TRBJ1-1; V: TRBV7-3; size: many; length: 13; CDR3: CASSKRWNTEAFF
D: TRBD2; J: TRBJ2-7; V: TRBV4-3; size: .; length: 15; CDR3: CASSQDPGGSYEQYF
D: .; J: TRBJ2-5; V: TRBV3-1; size: many; length: 15; CDR3: CASSPITTVKETQYF
D: .; J: TRBJ2-1; V: TRBV12-5; size: .; length: 12; CDR3: CASGFNRDRQFF
D: TRBD1; J: TRBJ2-5; V: TRBV13; size: many; length: 15; CDR3: CASSSPGDREETQYF
D: .; J: TRBJ2-7; V: TRBV6-5; size: few; length: 20; CDR3: CASSYPTQIQGLTHPYEQYF
D: TRBD1; J: TRBJ2-7; V: TRBV5-1; size: few; length: 15; CDR3: CASSLVGTGGGEQYF
D: TRBD1; J: TRBJ1-1; V: TRBV7-8; size: many; length: 16; CDR3: CASSLGTGGGMTEAFF
D: TRBD2; J: TRBJ2-7; V: TRBV5-1; size: many; length: 13; CDR3: CASSPGLVSEQYF
D: TRBD2; J: TRBJ2-5; V: TRBV7-2; size: .; length: 17; CDR3: CASSLVQGLAGGETQYF
D: .; J: TRBJ1-2; V: TRBV12-3/TRBV12-4; size: many; length: 14; CDR3: CASSLIGGSYGYTF
D: TRBD2; J: TRBJ2-7; V: TRBV6-2/TRBV6-3; size: many; length: 14; CDR3: CASSRSGPTYEQYF
D: .; J: TRBJ1-2; V: TRBV28; size: many; length: 16; CDR3: CASSPISPDSLYGYTF
D: .; J: TRBJ2-7; V: TRBV30; size: many; length: 14; CDR3: CAWRRSDPFYEQYF
D: .; J: TRBJ2-7; V: TRBV28; size: many; length: 15; CDR3: CASSFGESGRSPSYF
D: TRBD2; J: TRBJ2-5; V: TRBV5-1; size: .; length: 14; CDR3: CASSFQGLAETQYF
D: .; J: TRBJ2-7; V: TRBV6-1; size: many; length: 12; CDR3: CASSQNYYEQYF
D: TRBD2; J: TRBJ2-2; V: TRBV7-8; size: .; length: 18; CDR3: CASSFFVAGDWNTGELFF
D: .; J: TRBJ2-3; V: TRBV12-3/TRBV12-4; size: few; length: 11; CDR3: CASSMTDTQYF